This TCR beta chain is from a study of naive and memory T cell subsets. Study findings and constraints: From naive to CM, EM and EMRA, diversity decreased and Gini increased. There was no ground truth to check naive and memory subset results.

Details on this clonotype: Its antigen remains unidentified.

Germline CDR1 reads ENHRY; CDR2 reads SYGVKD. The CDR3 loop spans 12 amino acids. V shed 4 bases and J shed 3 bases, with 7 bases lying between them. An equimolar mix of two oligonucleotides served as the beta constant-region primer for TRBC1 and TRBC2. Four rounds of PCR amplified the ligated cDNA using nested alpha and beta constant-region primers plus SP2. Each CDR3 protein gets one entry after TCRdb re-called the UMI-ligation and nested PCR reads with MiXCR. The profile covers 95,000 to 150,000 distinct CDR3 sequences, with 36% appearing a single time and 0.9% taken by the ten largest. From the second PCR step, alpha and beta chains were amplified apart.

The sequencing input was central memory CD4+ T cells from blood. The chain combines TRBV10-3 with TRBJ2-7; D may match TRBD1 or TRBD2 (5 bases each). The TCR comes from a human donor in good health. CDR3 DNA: TGTGCCATCAGTGCGAGGGGCTACGAGCAGTACTTC. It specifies CAISARGYEQYF.